This TCR beta chain was recorded in a study of control samples from healthy donors and cancer patients. The assay was immunoSEQ multiplex PCR, and TCRdb's table has in-frame clones only and misses some. This table holds about 150,000 clones, 89% found once. This CDR3 contains 12 residues. V was trimmed by 2 bases and J by 6 bases, leaving 8 bases between them. Germline CDR1 reads SGHTA; CDR2 reads FQGNSA. Material for sequencing was blood. This TCR derives from a man between 25 and 39 years old in good health. This rearrangement joins TRBV7-2 to TRBJ2-7, with TRBD1 as a possible D gene (6 bases). The CDR3 nucleotides are TGTGCCAGCAGCTTACAACAGGGCGAGCAGTACTTC. As protein: CASSLQQGEQYF. The full variable domain, rest sourced from reference TRBV7-2 and TRBJ2-7, is GAGVSQSPSNKVTEKGKDVELRCDPISGHTALYWYRQSLGQGLEFLIYFQGNSAPDKSGLPSDRFSAERTGGSVSTLTIQRTQQEDSAVYLCASSLQQGEQYFGPGTRLTVT.